This T cell receptor (beta chain) was documented in a study of cytomegalovirus exposure and HLA in healthy donors. Study results and caveats: Later on, an analysis found that several of the most significant clusters appeared to be linked to common viral pathogens, which included parvovirus B19.

In the case of this clone: Antigen: not known.

The study ran its PCR with 60 Vbeta and 13 Jbeta primers. Sequencing was performed with immunoSEQ multiplex PCR; in TCRdb, only in-frame clones are kept and a portion is missing. The sample comprises around 58,000 clones, about three quarters of which are singletons, and around 2.5% rests with the top ten. This CDR3 region has 16 residues. Germline CDR1 and CDR2: MDHEN and SYDVKM. After removal of 5 bases from V and 5 bases from J, the junction contained 7 bases not matched to a gene. Sequencing input: PBMCs. The TCR comes from a female donor in good health and CMV-seronegative. The rearrangement links TRBV28 to TRBJ2-2; 11 bases are shared with TRBD1. The CDR3 region has the DNA TGTGCCAGCAGTCTATTCGGGACAGGGGGAACCGGGGAGCTGTTTTTT. This translates into CASSLFGTGGTGELFF.